The rows below give T cell receptor beta chains drawn from one sample of a study of T cells in Graves' hyperthyroidism and ophthalmopathy. Each CDR3 protein is one row after TCRdb ran MiXCR on the multiplex PCR reads. The data show 650,000 to 750,000 distinct CDR3 sequences, approximately 14% seen once. Sequences were obtained from blood. All receptors come from a woman between 18 and 30 years old with Graves' hyperthyroidism. Each CDR3 is given without its conserved first and last residue. The D gene is left open where the match is weak.

>TRBV6-1|TRBD1|12|TRBJ2-7
ASRDRGLSYEQY
>TRBV11-2|-|11|TRBJ1-2
ASSFNRADGYT
>TRBV6-1|TRBD2|15|TRBJ2-2
ASSGPGLAGRVRELF
>TRBV28|-|13|TRBJ1-1
ASSLPLPGNTEAF
>TRBV2|TRBD1|14|TRBJ1-4
ASSEGQGTINEKLF
>TRBV19|-|12|TRBJ1-2
ASSISGALNGYT
>TRBV11-2|-|13|TRBJ1-2
ASSLDPAASYGYT
>TRBV6-1|-|13|TRBJ2-7
ASRRDRLISYEQY
>TRBV7-9|TRBD1|13|TRBJ2-3
ASSGQGAITDTQY
>TRBV5-4|-|11|TRBJ2-2
ASSLEQVGELF
>TRBV11-3|-|11|TRBJ2-1
ASSLVWGDEQF
>TRBV13|TRBD2|14|TRBJ2-3
ASSARSSGSLDTQY
>TRBV6-2/TRBV6-3|-|12|TRBJ2-5
ASSQDWGQETQY
>TRBV20-1|TRBD1|12|TRBJ1-2
SAQYGQGRYGYT
>TRBV5-6|-|11|TRBJ1-3
ASPGESGNTIY
>TRBV11-2|-|13|TRBJ1-6
ASSFGSEDNSPLY
>TRBV19|-|12|TRBJ2-1
ASRGVGSGVEQF
>TRBV20-1|-|13|TRBJ2-7
SARDYVGYRYEQY
>TRBV28|-|12|TRBJ1-1
ASSSGWMDTEAF
>TRBV20-1|-|13|TRBJ1-5
SARDQWEGTQPQH
>TRBV12-5|-|12|TRBJ2-1
ASAPGLLNNEQF
>TRBV28|TRBD2|13|TRBJ2-7
ASRPSGKFTYEQY
>TRBV19|-|13|TRBJ2-7
ASSETGRDPYEQY
>TRBV13|-|10|TRBJ2-7
ASSIGTYEQY
>TRBV9|-|10|TRBJ2-3
ASSVDADTQY
>TRBV9|-|12|TRBJ2-2
ASSRVLNTGELF
>TRBV20-1|-|13|TRBJ2-3
SARDYQAPSDTQY
>TRBV19|-|14|TRBJ2-1
ASSLQDDEPYNEQF
>TRBV7-2|TRBD2|13|TRBJ2-4
ASSLDTSGRAFQY
>TRBV10-2|TRBD2|13|TRBJ2-7
ASRSGLAGVGEQY
>TRBV2|-|10|TRBJ2-1
ASRGRGNEQF
>TRBV25-1|-|14|TRBJ2-5
ASSEPGQGYQETQY
>TRBV14|-|14|TRBJ1-1
ASSQDLGALRTEAF
>TRBV6-2/TRBV6-3|TRBD1|14|TRBJ2-2
ASSRLGQANTGELF
>TRBV24-1|-|10|TRBJ1-5
ATSDSAQPQH
>TRBV7-9|TRBD2|13|TRBJ2-7
ASSPGSGSFSEQY
>TRBV4-3|TRBD2|15|TRBJ2-7
ASSQDWREGRFYEQY
>TRBV12-3/TRBV12-4|-|12|TRBJ2-2
ASSFSRMVGELF
>TRBV20-1|-|10|TRBJ2-7
SAIDPYYEQY
>TRBV28|-|19|TRBJ1-6
ATRGRGPYEQYFGPGSPLH
>TRBV7-9|TRBD1|12|TRBJ1-1
ASSVLGQTRVAF
>TRBV20-1|-|12|TRBJ2-7
SASSSVHRYEQY
>TRBV5-6|TRBD1|14|TRBJ2-1
ANRPPGTGSYNEQF
>TRBV5-6|-|14|TRBJ1-1
ASSTTPQGPNTEAF